One and the same sample provided the 2 T cell receptor beta chains below, sequenced in a study of T cell repertoires in cytomegalovirus infection. The antigens of these receptors remain unknown. One entry per CDR3 protein results from TCRdb running MiXCR on the reads. Of 650,000 to 900,000 distinct CDR3 sequences in the sample, 25% to 30% are singletons; the top ten hold around 14%. The starting material was cultured CD8+ T cells from PBMCs, obtained from culture after CMV antigen stimulation. The receptor source for this set is a human donor in good health (CMV status not recorded). Some clones in this sample may be carry-over from other donors' samples.

This clonotype has ten or more counts. The chain is built from TRBV12-3 or TRBV12-4 and TRBJ1-1; no clear D. The CDR3 is made up of 14 amino acids. V dropped 3 bases and J dropped 1 base, with 9 bases sitting between them. CDR3 in DNA: TGTGCCAGCAGTTTTCTGGCTCGGAACACTGAAGCTTTCTTT. It yields the protein CASSFLARNTEAFF.

The V and J genes are TRBV27 and TRBJ2-1; D is unclear. V lost 6 bases, J lost 0 bases, and 18 bases lay in between. The CDR3 length is 17 residues. Germline V gene data show CDR1 as MNHEY and CDR2 as SMNVEV (reference sequence). The CDR3 here is CASSRYGGLNSYNEQFF. For the CDR3, the DNA is TGTGCCAGCAGCCGCTATGGCGGCCTTAACTCCTACAATGAGCAGTTCTTC.